This entry lists 18 T cell receptor beta chains sequenced from one sample in a study of early stage breast cancer tumors. The assay was immunoSEQ multiplex PCR, and TCRdb's table has in-frame clones only and misses some. Among about 53,000 clones listed, around nine tenths were seen once. The sequencing sample was made of blood. Receptors originate from a person in their 70s with breast cancer.

The rearrangement links TRBV30 to TRBJ2-5; maybe TRBD1 (5 bases). TRBJ2-7 explains the end of the DNA better; the J call may be wrong. Germline loops: CDR1 GTSNPN, CDR2 SVGIG (reference sequence). The CDR3 runs 12 residues. The CDR3 DNA follows: TGTGCCTGGAGTAGGGGCCCCTACGAGCAGTACTTC. Translated: CAWSRGPYEQYF.

V is TRBV7-6 and J is TRBJ2-3, with 12 nucleotides matching TRBD2. Germline lookup yields CDR1 SGHVS and CDR2 FNYEAQ. CDR3 length equals 16 residues. V shed 3 bases, J shed 3 bases, and the junction held 4 bases outside the gene matches. The CDR3, as DNA: TGTGCCAGCAGCTTTGGACTAGCGGGGAATACAGATACGCAGTATTTT. Translating it yields CASSFGLAGNTDTQYF.

The chain recombines TRBV19 with TRBJ1-5, with 7 bases matching TRBD1. V shed 5 bases and J 2 bases; nucleotides not matched to a gene: 6. This CDR3 spans 15 amino acids. CDR1 and CDR2 from the germline V gene are LNHDA and SQIVND (reference sequence). This CDR3 is CASSLTGVGNQPQHF. In nucleotides, the CDR3 is TGTGCCAGTAGTCTCACAGGGGTGGGCAATCAGCCCCAGCATTTT.

V is TRBV11-3 and J is TRBJ2-7; D is ambiguous. Trimming left V 1 base short and J 1 base short, with 11 bases between. Germline V lookup: CDR1 SGHNT, CDR2 YENEEA. This CDR3 region has 15 residues. CDR3 in amino acids: CASSLGAGASYEQYF. The CDR3 coding sequence is TGTGCCAGCAGCTTAGGGGCCGGCGCTTCCTACGAGCAGTACTTC.

This clone was seen only once. The chain links TRBV5-1 to TRBJ2-3; 8 positions agree with TRBD2. This CDR3 comprises 15 residues. Germline-derived CDR1 and CDR2 are SGHRS and YFSETQ. V lost 6 bases to trimming and J lost 2 bases; unmatched junction nucleotides: 8. CDR3 residues: CASTSGGGPTDTQYF. In DNA, the CDR3 is TGCGCCAGCACCTCGGGGGGGGGACCCACAGATACGCAGTATTTT.

The chain has TRBV9 and TRBJ2-3; no firm D call. Per the germline V gene, CDR1 is SGDLS and CDR2 is YYNGEE. The CDR3 is 13 residues long. V was cut by 0 bases and J by 1 base, with 3 bases left in between. Here the CDR3 DNA reads TGTGCCAGCAGCGTAGGAGGCACAGATACGCAGTATTTT. Translated, it gives CASSVGGTDTQYF.

This clone is a singleton in its sample. This chain uses TRBV5-1 with TRBJ2-6; 7 bases match TRBD2. CDR3 length equals 17 residues. Germline V lookup: CDR1 SGHRS, CDR2 YFSETQ. Trimming cost V 4 bases and J 1 base; bases outside gene matches: 8. The CDR3 protein is CASSRASGQSGANVLTF. As DNA, the CDR3 is TGCGCCAGCAGCAGGGCTAGCGGCCAATCTGGGGCCAACGTCCTGACTTTC.

The J gene is TRBJ1-2, the V gene TRBV4-1; 7 nucleotides match TRBD1. The germline gives CDR1 MGHRA, CDR2 YSYEKL. V dropped 1 base and J dropped 2; count of bases not matched to a gene: 7. This CDR3 has 16 residues. The DNA of the CDR3 is TGCGCCAGCAGCCAAGTCGGTGGGACAGCGAACTATGGCTACACCTTC. It translates to CASSQVGGTANYGYTF.

The chain employs TRBV30 and TRBJ1-2; D is ambiguous. The CDR3 sequence is 15 residues long. CDR1 and CDR2 from the germline V gene are GTSNPN and SVGIG (reference sequence). V dropped 0 bases and J dropped 4 bases, with 15 bases sitting between them. The CDR3 is CAWSVHSPGTYGYTF. Written as DNA, the CDR3 is TGTGCCTGGAGTGTACACAGTCCAGGCACCTATGGCTACACCTTC.

The V call is TRBV19, the J call TRBJ1-1; D gene ambiguous. With 5 bases removed from V and 7 bases from J, the gap between germline ends came to 8 bases. This CDR3 contains 11 residues. Germline V CDR1 and CDR2: LNHDA, SQIVND (reference sequence). For the CDR3, the DNA is TGTGCCAGTAGTCTCAGGTTTGAAGCTTTCTTT. It codes for CASSLRFEAFF.

The J gene is TRBJ1-3, the V gene TRBV11-2; D is possibly TRBD1 (5 bases). V shed 5 bases and J shed 9 bases, with 8 bases lying between them. This CDR3 has 11 amino acids. Germline V gene data show CDR1 as SGHAT and CDR2 as FQNNGV. Written as DNA, the CDR3 is TGTGCCAGCAGCCGCGGGACCACCATATATTTT. Translation gives CASSRGTTIYF.

The genes are TRBV7-9 and TRBJ2-1, with 7 bases fitting TRBD2. V shed 5 bases and J 8 bases; nucleotides not matched to a gene: 6. CDR3 length: 13 residues. Per germline, CDR1 SEHNR and CDR2 FQNEAQ (reference sequence). In nucleotides, the CDR3 is TGTGCCAGCAGCCTTAGCGGGCCCGATGAGCAGTTCTTC. Translation gives CASSLSGPDEQFF.

This clone occurred a few times. The V and J genes are TRBV7-9 and TRBJ1-2; 8 bases are shared with TRBD1. After removal of 4 bases from V and 1 base from J, the junction contained 5 bases not matched to a gene. This CDR3 has 15 amino acids. CDR1 and CDR2 (germline): SEHNR, FQNEAQ (reference sequence). The CDR3 DNA is TGTGCCAGCAGCTCTTTGGACAGGGTTAACTATGGCTACACCTTC. It is translated as CASSSLDRVNYGYTF.

The chain uses TRBV30 and TRBJ1-1; D is uncertain. This CDR3 region has 13 residues. The germline gives CDR1 GTSNPN, CDR2 SVGIG (reference sequence). The germline V and J ends were trimmed by 0 bases and 4 bases, with 9 bases remaining between them. The CDR3 region has the DNA TGTGCCTGGAGTGTACAATACCGCACTGAAGCTTTCTTT. Its translation: CAWSVQYRTEAFF.

This chain connects TRBV6-6 to TRBJ1-2; D gene ambiguous. Trimming left V 3 bases short and J 8 bases short, with 10 bases between. Germline CDR1 MNHNY, CDR2 SVGAGI (reference sequence). This CDR3 has 12 residues. Here the CDR3 reads CASSYLRTGYTF. CDR3 nucleotides: TGTGCCAGCAGTTATCTGCGAACGGGCTACACCTTC.

CDR3 protein: CAISERTGDTGELFF. The CDR3 DNA sequence: TGTGCCATCAGTGAAAGGACAGGGGACACCGGGGAGCTGTTTTTT. This chain links TRBV10-3 with TRBJ2-2; 9 bases agree with TRBD1. Germline CDR1 and CDR2: ENHRY and SYGVKD. Losses at the gene ends were 3 bases for V and 3 bases for J; bases not matched to a gene: 2. CDR3 length: 15 residues.

The gene calls are TRBV27 and TRBJ2-5; D is perhaps TRBD2 (5 bases). Germline V lookup: CDR1 MNHEY, CDR2 SMNVEV (reference sequence). The CDR3 runs to 14 residues. Trimming took off 4 bases at V and 5 bases at J, with 14 bases between the two ends. CDR3 sequence reads: CASSSTGMVETQYF. The CDR3, as DNA: TGTGCCAGCAGTTCAACGGGGATGGTGGAGACCCAGTACTTC.

In DNA form, the CDR3 reads TGCGCCAGCAGCTTGAGCGGACAGCAAGGAGAGACCCAGTACTTC. Translating it yields CASSLSGQQGETQYF. The V call is TRBV5-1, the J call TRBJ2-5; D is perhaps TRBD1 (6 bases). Trimming removed 1 base at V and 4 bases at J, with 14 bases between. This CDR3 spans 15 amino acids. Looked up from germline, CDR1 is SGHRS and CDR2 is YFSETQ.